The TCR beta chain described here comes from a study of cytomegalovirus exposure and HLA in healthy donors. Findings and caveats of the study: Reported results showed that the classifier diagnosed cytomegalovirus status with high specificity and sensitivity. Analysis was performed later, and it showed HLA-associated TCR beta chains to be more clonally expanded than equally common others.

The PCR used 60 Vbeta and 13 Jbeta primers. Clones were sequenced by immunoSEQ multiplex PCR, and TCRdb holds only the in-frame ones, with some missing. This sample has 87,000 or so clones, with 75% to 85% found just once. Notes on this clone: The antigen is not known.

All the people who gave samples were healthy bone marrow donors. The V and J ends lost 5 bases and 8 bases respectively, with 12 bases between them. CDR3 length: 13 amino acids. Germline loops: CDR1 PRHDT, CDR2 FYEKMQ (reference sequence). The gene calls are TRBV13 and TRBJ2-2; TRBD2 is a possible D gene (6 bases). The receptor was derived from a woman in her 40s in good health and CMV-seronegative. The sequenced material came from PBMCs. CDR3 region: CASSPTGSGELFF. CDR3 bases: TGTGCCAGCAGCCCGACCGGGAGTGGGGAGCTGTTTTTT.